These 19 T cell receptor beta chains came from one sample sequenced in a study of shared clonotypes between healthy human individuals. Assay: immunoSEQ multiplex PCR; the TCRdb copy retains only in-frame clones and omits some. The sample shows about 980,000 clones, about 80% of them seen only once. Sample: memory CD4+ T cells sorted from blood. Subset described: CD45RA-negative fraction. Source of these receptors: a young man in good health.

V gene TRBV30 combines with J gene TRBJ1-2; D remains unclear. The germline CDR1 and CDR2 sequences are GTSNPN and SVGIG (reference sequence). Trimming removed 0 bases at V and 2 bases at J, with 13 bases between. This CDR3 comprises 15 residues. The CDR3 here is CAWSVRATTNYGYTF. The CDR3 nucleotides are TGTGCCTGGAGTGTAAGGGCCACTACCAACTATGGCTACACCTTC.

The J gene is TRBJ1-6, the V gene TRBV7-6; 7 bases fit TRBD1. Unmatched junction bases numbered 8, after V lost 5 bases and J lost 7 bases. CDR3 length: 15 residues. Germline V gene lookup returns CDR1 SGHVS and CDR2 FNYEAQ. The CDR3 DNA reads TGTGCCAGCAGCCCCATGGGGACAGCCAATTCACCCCTCCACTTT. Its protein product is CASSPMGTANSPLHF.

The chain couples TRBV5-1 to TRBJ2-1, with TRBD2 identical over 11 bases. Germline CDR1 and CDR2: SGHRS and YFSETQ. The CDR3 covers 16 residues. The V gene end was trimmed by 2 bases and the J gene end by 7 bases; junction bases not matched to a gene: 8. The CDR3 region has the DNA TGCGCCAGCAGCTTCGGTGGGTCTAGCGGGAGGAATGAGCAGTTCTTC. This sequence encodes CASSFGGSSGRNEQFF.

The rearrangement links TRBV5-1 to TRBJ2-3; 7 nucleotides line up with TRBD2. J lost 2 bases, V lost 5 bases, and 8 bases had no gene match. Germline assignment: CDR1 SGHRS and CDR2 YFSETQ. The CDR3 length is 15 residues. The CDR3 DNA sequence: TGCGCCAGCAGGCCCACAGCGGGGATCACAGATACGCAGTATTTT. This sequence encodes CASRPTAGITDTQYF.

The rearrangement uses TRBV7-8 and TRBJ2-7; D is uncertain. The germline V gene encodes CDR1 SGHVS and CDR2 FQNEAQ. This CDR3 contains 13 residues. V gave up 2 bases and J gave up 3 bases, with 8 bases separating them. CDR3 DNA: TGTGCCAGCAGCTTAACGCCCTTCTACGAGCAGTACTTC. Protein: CASSLTPFYEQYF.

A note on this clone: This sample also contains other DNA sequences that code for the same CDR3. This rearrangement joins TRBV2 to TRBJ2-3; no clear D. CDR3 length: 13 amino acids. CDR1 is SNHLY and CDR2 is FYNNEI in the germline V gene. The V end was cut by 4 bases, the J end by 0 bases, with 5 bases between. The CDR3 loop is CASSADSTDTQYF. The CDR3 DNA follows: TGTGCCAGCAGTGCGGACAGCACAGATACGCAGTATTTT.

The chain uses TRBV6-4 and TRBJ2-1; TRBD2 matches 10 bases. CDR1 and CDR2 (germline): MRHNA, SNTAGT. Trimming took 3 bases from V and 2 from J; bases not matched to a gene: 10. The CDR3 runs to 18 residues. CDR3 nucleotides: TGTGCCAGCAGTGAAGGGTGGAGCGGGAGGGGCACCTACAATGAGCAGTTCTTC. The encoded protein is CASSEGWSGRGTYNEQFF.

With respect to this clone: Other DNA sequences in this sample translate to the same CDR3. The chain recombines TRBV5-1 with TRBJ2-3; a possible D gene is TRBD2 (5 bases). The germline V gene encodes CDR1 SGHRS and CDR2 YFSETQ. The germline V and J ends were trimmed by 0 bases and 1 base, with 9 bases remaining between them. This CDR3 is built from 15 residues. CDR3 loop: CASSLAAGGTDTQYF. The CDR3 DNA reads TGCGCCAGCAGCTTGGCGGCCGGGGGCACAGATACGCAGTATTTT.

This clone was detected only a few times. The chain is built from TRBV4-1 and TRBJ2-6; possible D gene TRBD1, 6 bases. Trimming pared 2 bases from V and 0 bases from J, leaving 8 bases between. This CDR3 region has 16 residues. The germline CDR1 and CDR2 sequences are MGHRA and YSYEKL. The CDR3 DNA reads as TGCGCCAGCAGCCAACAACAGGGCTCTGGGGCCAACGTCCTGACTTTC. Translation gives CASSQQQGSGANVLTF.

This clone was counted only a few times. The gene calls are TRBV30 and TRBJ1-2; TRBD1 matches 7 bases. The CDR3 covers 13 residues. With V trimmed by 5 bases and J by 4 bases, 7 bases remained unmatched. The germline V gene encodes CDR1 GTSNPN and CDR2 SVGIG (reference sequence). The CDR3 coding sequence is TGTGCCTGGGAAGGACAGGCGTTCTATGGCTACACCTTC. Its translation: CAWEGQAFYGYTF.

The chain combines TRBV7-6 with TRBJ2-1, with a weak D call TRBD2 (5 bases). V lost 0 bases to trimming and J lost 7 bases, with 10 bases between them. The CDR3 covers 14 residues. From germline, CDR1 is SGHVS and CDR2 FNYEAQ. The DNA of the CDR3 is TGTGCCAGCAGCTTAGCCTTCAGGAGGAATGAGCAGTTCTTC. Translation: CASSLAFRRNEQFF.

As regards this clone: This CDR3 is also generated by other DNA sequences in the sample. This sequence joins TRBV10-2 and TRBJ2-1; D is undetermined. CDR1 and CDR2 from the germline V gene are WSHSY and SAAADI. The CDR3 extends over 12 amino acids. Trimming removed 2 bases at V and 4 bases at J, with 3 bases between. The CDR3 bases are TGCGCCAGCAGTGAGGGATACAATGAGCAGTTCTTC. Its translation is CASSEGYNEQFF.

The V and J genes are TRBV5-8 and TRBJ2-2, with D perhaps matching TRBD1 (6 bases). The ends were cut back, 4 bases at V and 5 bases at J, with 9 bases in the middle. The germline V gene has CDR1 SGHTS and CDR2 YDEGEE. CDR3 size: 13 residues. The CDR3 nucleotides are TGTGCCAGCAGCAAGGGGGAGACCGGGGAGCTGTTTTTT. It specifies CASSKGETGELFF.

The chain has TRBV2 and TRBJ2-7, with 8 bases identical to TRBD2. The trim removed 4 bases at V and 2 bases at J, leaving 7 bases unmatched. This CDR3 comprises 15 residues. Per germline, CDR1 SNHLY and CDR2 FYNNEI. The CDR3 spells CASSVGRGVPYEQYF. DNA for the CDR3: TGTGCCAGCAGTGTAGGGCGGGGGGTTCCCTACGAGCAGTACTTC.

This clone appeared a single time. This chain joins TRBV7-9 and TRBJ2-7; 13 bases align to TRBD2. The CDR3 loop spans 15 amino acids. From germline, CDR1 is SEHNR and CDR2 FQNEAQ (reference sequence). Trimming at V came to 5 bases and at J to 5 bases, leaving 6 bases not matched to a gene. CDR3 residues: CASSVAGTSGDEQYF. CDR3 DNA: TGTGCCAGCAGCGTCGCCGGGACTAGCGGGGACGAGCAGTACTTC. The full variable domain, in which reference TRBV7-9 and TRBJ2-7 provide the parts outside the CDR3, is DTGVSQNPRHKITKRGQNVTFRCDPISEHNRLYWYRQTLGQGPEFLTYFQNEAQLEKSRLLSDRFSAERPKGSFSTLEIQRTEQGDSAMYLCASSVAGTSGDEQYFGPGTRLTVT.

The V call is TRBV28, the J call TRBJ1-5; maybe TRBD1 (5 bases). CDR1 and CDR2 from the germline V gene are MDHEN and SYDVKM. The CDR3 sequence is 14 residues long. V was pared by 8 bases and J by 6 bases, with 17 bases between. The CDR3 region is CASAWGLGRQPQHF. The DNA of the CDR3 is TGTGCCAGCGCGTGGGGCTTGGGTCGTCAGCCCCAGCATTTT.

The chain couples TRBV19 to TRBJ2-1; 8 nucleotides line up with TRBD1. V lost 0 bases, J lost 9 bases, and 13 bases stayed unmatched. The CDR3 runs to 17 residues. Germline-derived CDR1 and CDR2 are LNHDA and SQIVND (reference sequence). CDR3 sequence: CASSIDLPSTGVGEQFF. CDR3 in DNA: TGTGCCAGTAGTATAGACCTACCGTCGACAGGGGTGGGTGAGCAGTTCTTC.

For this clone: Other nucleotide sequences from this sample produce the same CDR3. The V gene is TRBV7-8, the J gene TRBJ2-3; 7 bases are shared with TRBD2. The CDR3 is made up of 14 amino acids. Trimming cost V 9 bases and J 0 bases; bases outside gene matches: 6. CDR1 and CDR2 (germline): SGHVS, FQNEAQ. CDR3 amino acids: CASSSSGSTDTQYF. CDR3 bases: TGTGCCAGTTCCTCTAGCGGAAGCACAGATACGCAGTATTTT.

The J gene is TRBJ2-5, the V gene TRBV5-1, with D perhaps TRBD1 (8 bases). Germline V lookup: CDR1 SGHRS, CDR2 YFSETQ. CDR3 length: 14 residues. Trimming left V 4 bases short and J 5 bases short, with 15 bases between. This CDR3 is CASSPGQGGETQYF. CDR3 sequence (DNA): TGCGCCAGCAGCCCCGGACAGGGAGGGGAGACCCAGTACTTC.